The 32 T cell receptor beta chains in this list originate from one sample, sequenced in a study of blood T cell repertoires in COVID-19. Assay used: immunoSEQ multiplex PCR; TCRdb lists only in-frame clones, some missing. The sample lists 120,000 or so clones, 81% seen once, with about 17% in the top ten. The sample consisted of peripheral blood. These TCRs come from a young man with COVID-19, enrolled during active disease.

The V gene is TRBV27, the J gene TRBJ2-7, with TRBD1 identical over 8 bases. The germline V gene has CDR1 MNHEY and CDR2 SMNVEV (reference sequence). Trimming removed 5 bases from V and 3 bases from J; junction bases left unmatched: 9. The CDR3 has 15 residues. DNA of the CDR3: TGTGCCAGCAGTCCTACCCGGGGACAGGACTACGAGCAGTACTTC. Residues: CASSPTRGQDYEQYF.

The V and J genes are TRBV11-2 and TRBJ2-5; the D gene is possibly TRBD2 (5 bases). Trimming took 8 bases from V and 13 from J, leaving 17 bases between them. CDR3 length: 11 residues. Germline assignment: CDR1 SGHAT and CDR2 FQNNGV. CDR3 bases: TGTGCCAGCCGACTCGGGAACTTGGGGTACTTC. Its translation is CASRLGNLGYF.

This clone came up once. This chain joins TRBV28 and TRBJ1-6, with TRBD1 identical over 7 bases. The junction had 10 bases not matched to a gene; V was cut back by 8 bases and J by 9 bases. The germline V gene has CDR1 MDHEN and CDR2 SYDVKM. The CDR3 covers 14 residues. The CDR3 loop reads CASSPGGDFSPLHF. The CDR3, as DNA: TGTGCCAGCTCCCCAGGGGGTGATTTTTCACCCCTCCACTTT.

This clone was observed a single time. The chain couples TRBV9 to TRBJ2-3; 9 bases match TRBD2. V was pared by 3 bases and J by 0 bases, with 5 bases of the junction left unmatched. CDR3 length equals 16 residues. Per germline, CDR1 SGDLS and CDR2 YYNGEE. CDR3 residues: CASSASGGQSTDTQYF. CDR3 bases: TGTGCCAGCAGCGCGAGCGGGGGGCAGAGCACAGATACGCAGTATTTT.

V and J are TRBV28 and TRBJ1-6, with D unclear. Germline values: CDR1 MDHEN, CDR2 SYDVKM. Trimming removed 7 bases from V and 7 bases from J, with 14 bases in between. The CDR3 runs 14 residues. CDR3 DNA: TGTGCCAGCAAAAAGAGAACGGAGAATTCACCCCTCCACTTT. As protein: CASKKRTENSPLHF.

J is TRBJ1-2 and V is TRBV14; D possibly corresponds to TRBD1 (6 bases). The V gene's germline CDR1 is SGHDN and CDR2 FVKESK. The CDR3 is made up of 14 amino acids. V lost 0 bases and J 5 bases, leaving 10 bases between the germline ends. The CDR3 bases are TGTGCCAGCAGCCAAGAACAACAGGGTTATGGCTACACCTTC. This translates into CASSQEQQGYGYTF.

This chain links TRBV10-3 with TRBJ1-6, with TRBD1 as a possible D gene (6 bases). Deletions cut 4 bases from V and 10 bases from J, with 8 bases between. The CDR3 spans 12 residues. The germline V gene encodes CDR1 ENHRY and CDR2 SYGVKD. The CDR3 DNA sequence: TGTGCCATCAGTGGACAGGACTCACCCCTCCACTTT. It translates to CAISGQDSPLHF.

The chain is built from TRBV7-9 and TRBJ1-4; possibly TRBD1 for D (5 bases). CDR1 is SEHNR and CDR2 is FQNEAQ in the germline V gene (reference sequence). The CDR3 covers 14 residues. Trimming shortened V by 5 bases and J by 8 bases, and 15 bases separated the two germline ends. For the CDR3, the DNA is TGTGCCAGCAGCCCCTCCAGGGAAGGGGAAAAACTGTTTTTT. It yields the protein CASSPSREGEKLFF. Variable domain in full (rest from reference TRBV7-9 and TRBJ1-4): DTGVSQNPRHKITKRGQNVTFRCDPISEHNRLYWYRQTLGQGPEFLTYFQNEAQLEKSRLLSDRFSAERPKGSFSTLEIQRTEQGDSAMYLCASSPSREGEKLFFGSGTQLSVL.

V and J are TRBV3-1 (or the pseudogene TRBV3-2) and TRBJ1-2; tentatively, D is TRBD1 (6 bases). This CDR3 contains 16 residues. Trimming removed 0 bases at V and 4 bases at J, with 15 bases between. Per the germline V gene, CDR1 is LGHDT and CDR2 is YNNKEL (reference sequence). CDR3 region: CASSQEGGVGPYGYTF. CDR3 coding DNA: TGTGCCAGCAGCCAAGAAGGGGGGGTAGGGCCCTATGGCTACACCTTC.

This chain connects TRBV7-6 to TRBJ2-2; 8 bases are shared with TRBD2. There are 17 residues in the CDR3. Germline V gene lookup returns CDR1 SGHVS and CDR2 FNYEAQ. Trimming took 5 bases from V and 6 from J; bases not matched to a gene: 14. The CDR3 reads CASSLTGGAVLAGELFF. The DNA for the CDR3 is TGTGCCAGCAGCCTAACCGGGGGGGCCGTATTGGCCGGGGAGCTGTTTTTT.

The chain has TRBV6-2 or TRBV6-3 and TRBJ1-4; tentative D call: TRBD1 (6 bases). This CDR3 has 17 amino acids. CDR1 is MNHEY and CDR2 is SVGEGT in the germline V gene. V was trimmed by 5 bases and J by 8 bases, leaving 24 bases between them. The CDR3 protein is CASSPPLRAGEFEKLFF. The CDR3 DNA is TGTGCCAGCAGTCCCCCCCTTCGGGCAGGGGAGTTCGAAAAACTGTTTTTT.

The CDR3 sequence: CASSLVVGTRLRGELFF. CDR3 DNA: TGTGCCAGCAGCTTAGTAGTCGGGACTAGACTTCGCGGGGAGCTGTTTTTT. This rearrangement joins TRBV11-3 to TRBJ2-2; 8 bases are a match to TRBD2. The CDR3 totals 17 residues. From germline, CDR1 is SGHNT and CDR2 YENEEA. V gave up 1 base and J gave up 7 bases; unmatched junction bases: 11.

CDR3 in amino acids: CASSQSRQGDYGYTF. CDR3 bases: TGTGCCAGCAGCCAGTCAAGACAGGGTGACTATGGCTACACCTTC. The chain combines TRBV4-2 with TRBJ1-2; 7 bases are a match to TRBD1. The CDR3 has 15 amino acids. Germline-derived CDR1 and CDR2 are LGHNA and YNFKEQ. Trimming cost V 3 bases and J 3 bases; bases outside gene matches: 7.

V usage is TRBV2 and J usage is TRBJ1-3; D gene uncertain. Trimming shortened V by 6 bases and J by 4 bases, and 7 bases separated the two germline ends. The germline CDR1 and CDR2 sequences are SNHLY and FYNNEI. The CDR3 covers 12 residues. CDR3: CASRVEGNTIYF. In nucleotides, the CDR3 is TGTGCCAGCAGGGTGGAGGGAAACACCATATATTTT. Looking up the rest from reference TRBV2 and TRBJ1-3 gives the full variable domain: EPEVTQTPSHQVTQMGQEVILRCVPISNHLYFYWYRQILGQKVEFLVSFYNNEISEKSEIFDDQFSVERPDGSNFTLKIRSTKLEDSAMYFCASRVEGNTIYFGEGSWLTVV.

The rearrangement joins TRBV5-4 to TRBJ1-2, with D tentatively TRBD1 (5 bases). The CDR3 is 18 residues long. The V gene lost 4 bases and the J gene lost 6 bases, with 28 bases spanning the gap. Looked up from germline, CDR1 is SGHNT and CDR2 is YYREEE (reference sequence). The CDR3 sequence: CASSPGPGTADTYNGYTF. The DNA of the CDR3 is TGTGCCAGCAGCCCGGGACCCGGGACTGCGGATACATATAATGGCTACACCTTC.

In its sample, this clone was seen a few times. The chain links TRBV19 to TRBJ2-5, with TRBD1 identical over 11 bases. With V trimmed by 0 bases and J by 1 base, 1 base remained unmatched. The CDR3 contains 16 residues. Per germline, CDR1 LNHDA and CDR2 SQIVND (reference sequence). CDR3 nucleotides: TGTGCCAGTAGTATAGAGGACAGGGGGCCCCAAGAGACCCAGTACTTC. Translating gives CASSIEDRGPQETQYF.

CDR3 in DNA: TGTGCCAGCAGCCAAGCCCTCCGGGACTGGGAGACCCAGTACTTC. Its protein is CASSQALRDWETQYF. The chain employs TRBV3-1 (or the pseudogene TRBV3-2) and TRBJ2-5; D may be TRBD2 (6 bases). Germline CDR1 and CDR2: LGHDT and YNNKEL (reference sequence). This CDR3 is built from 15 residues. The germline V and J ends were trimmed by 1 base and 5 bases, with 14 bases remaining between them.

The rearrangement uses TRBV29-1 and TRBJ1-1; D is perhaps TRBD1 (5 bases). The CDR3 covers 12 residues. The germline V gene encodes CDR1 SQVTM and CDR2 ANQGSEA. Trimming pared 7 bases from V and 4 bases from J, leaving 13 bases between. The CDR3 nucleotides read TGCAGCGCCCAGTTTGGGGCCACTGAAGCTTTCTTT. As protein: CSAQFGATEAFF. Based on the CDR3 plus reference TRBV29-1 and TRBJ1-1, the full variable domain is SAVISQKPSRDICQRGTSLTIQCQVDSQVTMMFWYRQQPGQSLTLIATANQGSEATYESGFVIDKFPISRPNLTFSTLTVSNMSPEDSSIYLCSAQFGATEAFFGQGTRLTVV.

This sequence joins TRBV20-1 and TRBJ1-2; D gene uncertain. Germline-derived CDR1 and CDR2 are DFQATT and SNEGSKA (reference sequence). CDR3 length equals 8 residues. In DNA form, the CDR3 reads TGCGGAACTAAAGGCTACACCTTC. This codes for CGTKGYTF.

V gene TRBV5-4 combines with J gene TRBJ1-2; 9 bases match TRBD1. V trimming: 3 bases; J trimming: 3 bases; junction bases outside the gene matches: 3. The CDR3 is 14 amino acids. Looked up from germline, CDR1 is SGHNT and CDR2 is YYREEE (reference sequence). The CDR3 nucleotides are TGTGCCAGCAGCTCGGGACAGGGTGACTATGGCTACACCTTC. Protein sequence: CASSSGQGDYGYTF.

The chain couples TRBV28 to TRBJ2-3, with 8 bases identical to TRBD1. V lost 6 bases, J lost 7 bases, and 15 bases stayed unmatched. The CDR3 has 16 residues. Looked up from germline, CDR1 is MDHEN and CDR2 is SYDVKM. CDR3 nucleotides: TGTGCCAGCAGAGACGCGAATCCAGGGGGCTCGAATACGCAGTATTTT. Residues: CASRDANPGGSNTQYF.

This clone was found many times. This chain links TRBV27 with TRBJ2-7; no definite D call. The CDR3 totals 14 residues. Germline V lookup: CDR1 MNHEY, CDR2 SMNVEV (reference sequence). Between the trimmed V and J ends, which lost 6 bases and 5 bases, there was a span of 17 bases. Written as DNA, the CDR3 is TGTGCCAGCAGCCCTAGGATGTCCGTGGACGAGCAGTACTTC. Amino acid sequence: CASSPRMSVDEQYF.

The V call is TRBV12-3 or TRBV12-4, the J call TRBJ2-3; 7 bases are a match to TRBD1. The CDR3 spans 12 residues. V lost 5 bases to trimming and J lost 14 bases; unmatched junction nucleotides: 10. CDR3 residues: CASSRLQGMLYF. The DNA for the CDR3 is TGTGCCAGCAGTAGACTACAGGGGATGTTGTATTTT.

V and J are TRBV7-3 and TRBJ2-5; 9 bases map to TRBD1. The CDR3 loop spans 15 amino acids. V lost 0 bases to trimming and J lost 6 bases; unmatched junction nucleotides: 5. The germline V gene has CDR1 SGHTA and CDR2 FQGTGA. In DNA, the CDR3 is TGTGCCAGCAGCTTAACCGGGACAGGGAGCCAGACCCAGTACTTC. Translating gives CASSLTGTGSQTQYF. The complete variable domain, with remaining parts taken from reference TRBV7-3 and TRBJ2-5, reads GAGVSQTPSNKVTEKGKYVELRCDPISGHTALYWYRQSLGQGPEFLIYFQGTGAADDSGLPNDRFFAVRPEGSVSTLKIQRTERGDSAVYLCASSLTGTGSQTQYFGPGTRLLVL.

The rearrangement uses TRBV27 and TRBJ1-2; D is unresolved. Trimming stripped 5 bases from V and 2 bases from J, with 12 bases between. This CDR3 has 14 residues. Germline CDR1 MNHEY, CDR2 SMNVEV (reference sequence). For the CDR3, the DNA is TGTGCCAGCAGTCCCACGCCAGCGAACTATGGCTACACCTTC. Translated, it gives CASSPTPANYGYTF.

V is TRBV10-3 and J is TRBJ2-7, with unresolved D. The V end was cut by 3 bases, the J end by 1 base, with 10 bases between. Germline values: CDR1 ENHRY, CDR2 SYGVKD. This CDR3 is 14 amino acids long. The CDR3 region is CAISDAHGSYEQYF. For the CDR3, the DNA is TGTGCCATCAGTGACGCCCACGGTTCCTACGAGCAGTACTTC.

The chain joins TRBV7-9 to TRBJ1-2, with 12 nucleotides matching TRBD1. Germline CDR1 SEHNR, CDR2 FQNEAQ (reference sequence). The CDR3 totals 14 residues. Germline trimming cut 4 bases from V and 6 bases from J; bases unmatched to any gene: 3. CDR3 protein: CASSYGTGGDGYTF. CDR3 nucleotides: TGTGCCAGCAGCTACGGGACAGGGGGCGATGGCTACACCTTC. Full variable domain (outside the CDR3, taken from reference TRBV7-9 and TRBJ1-2): DTGVSQNPRHKITKRGQNVTFRCDPISEHNRLYWYRQTLGQGPEFLTYFQNEAQLEKSRLLSDRFSAERPKGSFSTLEIQRTEQGDSAMYLCASSYGTGGDGYTFGSGTRLTVV.

This clone was seen once. The gene calls are TRBV13 and TRBJ1-3, with D maybe TRBD1 (6 bases). Germline CDR1 PRHDT, CDR2 FYEKMQ (reference sequence). V dropped 5 bases and J dropped 4 bases, with 18 bases sitting between them. The CDR3 length is 16 residues. For the CDR3, the DNA is TGTGCCAGCAGCAACGAAGAACAGGGTCGGGGAAACACCATATATTTT. This codes for CASSNEEQGRGNTIYF.

The J gene is TRBJ2-7, the V gene TRBV28, with 16 bases identical to TRBD2. Germline V CDR1 and CDR2: MDHEN, SYDVKM. V trimming: 5 bases; J trimming: 1 base; junction bases outside the gene matches: 8. CDR3 length: 18 amino acids. The CDR3 coding sequence is TGTGCCAGCAGTCGTGGGACTAGCGGGGGGGCCGAATCCTACGAGCAGTACTTC. It codes for CASSRGTSGGAESYEQYF.

This chain joins TRBV3-1 (or the pseudogene TRBV3-2) and TRBJ2-3; TRBD2 matches at 8 bases. The germline V gene has CDR1 LGHDT and CDR2 YNNKEL (reference sequence). The CDR3 length is 15 residues. The V segment lost 1 base and the J segment 2 bases; nucleotides outside the gene matches: 2. DNA for the CDR3: TGTGCCAGCAGCCAAGCGGGAGGGGTCACAGATACGCAGTATTTT. This gives the protein CASSQAGGVTDTQYF.

V and J are TRBV7-2 and TRBJ1-2; no definite D call. CDR3 length: 16 amino acids. Germline V CDR1 and CDR2: SGHTA, FQGNSA. Trimming left V 1 base short and J 2 bases short, with 14 bases between. The CDR3 here is CASSLDGATTNYGYTF. In DNA form, the CDR3 reads TGTGCCAGCAGCTTAGACGGCGCGACTACAAACTATGGCTACACCTTC.

The CDR3 DNA is TGTGCCAGTGGAAAGACAGGGGGCGCCGGCAATCAGCCCCAGCATTTT. Its translation is CASGKTGGAGNQPQHF. The genes are TRBV19 and TRBJ1-5; TRBD1 agrees at 10 bases. J was trimmed by 2 bases and V by 8 bases; bases with no gene match: 9. The CDR3 is 16 residues long. Per germline, CDR1 LNHDA and CDR2 SQIVND (reference sequence).